Below are 27 T cell receptor beta chains sequenced from a single sample in a study of CD8 T cells in Susac syndrome. The RNA input was about 0.5 to 1 ug, and it was reverse transcribed with random hexamers. MiXCR was run by TCRdb on the immunoSEQ multiplex PCR reads, yielding one entry per CDR3 protein. This table has hundreds of thousands of distinct CDR3 sequences, around 84% appearing once. Input material: CD8+ T cells from PBMCs. Receptors originate from a human donor with multiple sclerosis.

This rearrangement joins TRBV27 to TRBJ2-2; D is possibly TRBD2 (6 bases). V was clipped by 0 bases and J by 0 bases, with 8 bases between them. CDR1 is MNHEY and CDR2 is SMNVEV in the germline V gene (reference sequence). CDR3 size: 16 residues. CDR3 nucleotide sequence: TGTGCCAGCAGTTTATCGCCGGGGGCGAACACCGGGGAGCTGTTTTTT. Translation gives CASSLSPGANTGELFF.

The gene calls are TRBV7-9 and TRBJ2-7, with TRBD2 as a possible D gene (6 bases). V lost 3 bases, J lost 4 bases, and 13 bases lay in between. The CDR3 consists of 14 residues. The V gene's germline CDR1 is SEHNR and CDR2 FQNEAQ (reference sequence). The CDR3 loop reads CASSFSEGRYEQYF. DNA for the CDR3: TGTGCCAGCAGCTTTTCGGAGGGACGTTACGAGCAGTACTTC.

The gene calls are TRBV6-5 and TRBJ1-2, with a tentative D call TRBD1 (6 bases). V lost 5 bases and J 4 bases, leaving 17 bases between the germline ends. Germline CDR1 MNHEY, CDR2 SVGAGI. The CDR3 runs 15 residues. The CDR3 sequence: CASSPEGGWRYGYTF. The CDR3 coding sequence is TGTGCCAGCAGTCCCGAGGGGGGTTGGCGCTATGGCTACACCTTC.

The V call is TRBV2, the J call TRBJ1-1; D not certain. Germline CDR1 SNHLY, CDR2 FYNNEI. Between the trimmed V and J ends, which lost 4 bases and 7 bases, there was a span of 10 bases. There are 12 residues in the CDR3. The CDR3 DNA reads TGTGCCAGCAGTGGTAGGGTAGATGAAGCTTTCTTT. Encoded protein: CASSGRVDEAFF. The full variable domain, completed using reference TRBV2 and TRBJ1-1, is EPEVTQTPSHQVTQMGQEVILRCVPISNHLYFYWYRQILGQKVEFLVSFYNNEISEKSEIFDDQFSVERPDGSNFTLKIRSTKLEDSAMYFCASSGRVDEAFFGQGTRLTVV.

The chain couples TRBV29-1 to TRBJ2-1; possible D gene TRBD1, 5 bases. The germline gives CDR1 SQVTM, CDR2 ANQGSEA. Trimming took 7 bases from V and 6 from J, leaving 10 bases between them. This CDR3 has 11 amino acids. As DNA, the CDR3 is TGCAGCGAGGCGGACACCAATGAGCAGTTCTTC. The encoded protein is CSEADTNEQFF.

CDR3 region: CSASLLMQDRHEQYF. CDR3 DNA: TGCAGTGCTAGCCTGTTAATGCAGGACCGCCACGAGCAGTACTTC. The chain has TRBV20-1 and TRBJ2-7; D unclear. There are 15 residues in the CDR3. Per the germline V gene, CDR1 is DFQATT and CDR2 is SNEGSKA (reference sequence). V was clipped by 3 bases and J by 5 bases, with 20 bases between them.

In this sample, this clonotype turned up once. V and J are TRBV4-1 and TRBJ1-2; unclear D gene. Trimming cost V 1 base and J 2 bases, with 11 bases left between them. CDR3 length: 15 amino acids. Per germline, CDR1 MGHRA and CDR2 YSYEKL. The CDR3 here is CASSQVVGANYGYTF. For the CDR3, the DNA is TGCGCCAGCAGCCAAGTCGTGGGCGCAAACTATGGCTACACCTTC.

The J gene is TRBJ2-7, the V gene TRBV5-6; the D is unclear. Trimming shortened V by 0 bases and J by 3 bases, and 16 bases separated the two germline ends. The CDR3 runs to 16 residues. Germline values: CDR1 SGHDT, CDR2 YYEEEE. The CDR3 protein is CASSLAAWATRYEQYF. DNA for the CDR3: TGTGCCAGCAGCTTGGCCGCGTGGGCCACTCGCTACGAGCAGTACTTC.

V is TRBV29-1 and J is TRBJ1-1; 7 bases line up with TRBD1. Looked up from germline, CDR1 is SQVTM and CDR2 is ANQGSEA. This CDR3 is built from 11 residues. As DNA, the CDR3 is TGCAGTGTGACAGGGCGGACTGAAGCTTTCTTT. Translating gives CSVTGRTEAFF.

The chain recombines TRBV27 with TRBJ1-1; no reliable D call. There are 13 residues in the CDR3. Germline lookup yields CDR1 MNHEY and CDR2 SMNVEV (reference sequence). Trimming stripped 1 base from V and 8 bases from J, with 11 bases between. As DNA, the CDR3 is TGTGCCAGCAGTTTATGGGCAGCGGGAGAAGCTTTCTTT. It is translated as CASSLWAAGEAFF.

This chain joins TRBV27 and TRBJ2-1; D gene uncertain. The ends were cut back, 3 bases at V and 5 bases at J, with 8 bases in the middle. Per the germline V gene, CDR1 is MNHEY and CDR2 is SMNVEV (reference sequence). The CDR3 consists of 13 residues. The CDR3 DNA follows: TGTGCCAGCAGTTTTGGACCGAACAATGAGCAGTTCTTC. Translated: CASSFGPNNEQFF.

The rearrangement joins TRBV9 to TRBJ2-6; 8 positions match TRBD2. Looked up from germline, CDR1 is SGDLS and CDR2 is YYNGEE. Trimming took 4 bases from V and 0 from J; bases not matched to a gene: 15. The CDR3 covers 20 residues. The CDR3 loop reads CASSLRTSWEENSGANVLTF. The CDR3 nucleotides read TGTGCCAGCAGCTTACGGACTAGCTGGGAAGAGAACTCTGGGGCCAACGTCCTGACTTTC.

The J gene is TRBJ2-3, the V gene TRBV6-1, with TRBD1 matching 9 bases. V lost 1 base and J lost 4; bases outside the gene matches: 9. Germline-derived CDR1 and CDR2 are MNHNS and SASEGT. This CDR3 region has 17 residues. This CDR3 reads CASSEVGTGFVADTQYF. For the CDR3, the DNA is TGTGCCAGCAGTGAAGTGGGGACAGGGTTTGTGGCAGATACGCAGTATTTT.

The chain employs TRBV16 and TRBJ1-1, with D uncertain. The CDR3 contains 13 residues. CDR1 is KGHSY, CDR2 FQNENV, per germline. Trimming took off 0 bases at V and 4 bases at J, with 6 bases between the two ends. The CDR3 here is CASSQSGLTEAFF. The CDR3 coding sequence is TGTGCCAGCAGCCAATCAGGGCTCACTGAAGCTTTCTTT.

This sequence joins TRBV9 and TRBJ1-1; 7 nucleotides align to TRBD1. V lost 4 bases to trimming and J lost 1 base; unmatched junction nucleotides: 7. Per germline, CDR1 SGDLS and CDR2 YYNGEE. The CDR3 is 15 residues long. The CDR3: CASSPPGGRNTEAFF. In DNA form, the CDR3 reads TGTGCCAGCAGCCCCCCAGGGGGGCGGAACACTGAAGCTTTCTTT. The full variable domain, in which reference TRBV9 and TRBJ1-1 provide the parts outside the CDR3, is DSGVTQTPKHLITATGQRVTLRCSPRSGDLSVYWYQQSLDQGLQFLIQYYNGEERAKGNILERFSAQQFPDLHSELNLSSLELGDSALYFCASSPPGGRNTEAFFGQGTRLTVV.

The chain carries TRBV29-1 and TRBJ2-1, with D unresolved. The CDR3 totals 15 residues. Germline V gives CDR1 SQVTM, CDR2 ANQGSEA. Trimming removed 1 base at V and 0 bases at J, with 10 bases between. The CDR3 is CSVEGQKSSYNEQFF. The CDR3, as DNA: TGCAGCGTTGAAGGCCAGAAGAGCTCCTACAATGAGCAGTTCTTC.

The V call is TRBV6-6, the J call TRBJ2-7, with 7 bases identical to TRBD2. The CDR3 sequence is 14 residues long. Germline V lookup: CDR1 MNHNY, CDR2 SVGAGI (reference sequence). V dropped 0 bases and J dropped 4; count of bases not matched to a gene: 3. The CDR3 DNA follows: TGTGCCAGCAGTTACTCGAGGGGAGGGTACGAGCAGTACTTC. Translated: CASSYSRGGYEQYF.

The V gene is TRBV12-3 or TRBV12-4, the J gene TRBJ1-1, with D tentatively TRBD1 (5 bases). The CDR3 totals 14 residues. V lost 6 bases and J lost 11, with 22 bases in between. This chain's CDR3 is CASSGGIGGMKAFF. The CDR3 nucleotides read TGTGCCAGCAGCGGCGGAATTGGGGGGATGAAGGCTTTCTTT.

The V and J genes are TRBV9 and TRBJ2-5; TRBD2 is a possible D gene (6 bases). Germline V gene lookup returns CDR1 SGDLS and CDR2 YYNGEE. V lost 4 bases and J lost 5, with 15 bases in between. The CDR3 is 14 amino acids. The CDR3 loop reads CASSPEGIRETQYF. The CDR3 DNA reads TGTGCCAGCAGCCCGGAGGGGATTCGGGAGACCCAGTACTTC.

The sample holds one count of this clonotype. The rearrangement joins TRBV6-5 to TRBJ2-5; 7 nucleotides agree with TRBD1. The V gene's germline CDR1 is MNHEY and CDR2 SVGAGI. The V gene end was trimmed by 0 bases and the J gene end by 5 bases; junction bases not matched to a gene: 3. This CDR3 has 14 residues. The CDR3 coding sequence is TGTGCCAGCAGTTACTCGACGACAGGGGAGACCCAGTACTTC. Its translation is CASSYSTTGETQYF.

V gene TRBV20-1 combines with J gene TRBJ2-1, with 9 positions matching TRBD2. The trim removed 5 bases at V and 6 bases at J, leaving 14 bases unmatched. The CDR3 is made up of 16 amino acids. Germline CDR1 DFQATT, CDR2 SNEGSKA (reference sequence). This CDR3 is CSARKTLAGSVNEQFF. The CDR3 bases are TGCAGTGCTCGGAAGACGCTAGCGGGATCCGTCAATGAGCAGTTCTTC.

The V and J genes are TRBV12-3 or TRBV12-4 and TRBJ1-1; no reliable D call. Between the trimmed V and J ends, which lost 7 bases and 11 bases, there was a span of 17 bases. The CDR3 consists of 12 residues. The CDR3 DNA reads TGTGCCAGCACTACTCACTCCCTCGGCGCTTTCTTT. Its translation is CASTTHSLGAFF.

The chain joins TRBV19 to TRBJ2-2; D is undetermined. Trimming shortened V by 8 bases and J by 9 bases, and 16 bases separated the two germline ends. The CDR3 extends over 13 amino acids. From germline, CDR1 is LNHDA and CDR2 SQIVND (reference sequence). CDR3 sequence (DNA): TGTGCCAGTGCACGGGCATCCACACGGGAGCTGTTTTTT. Translated, it gives CASARASTRELFF.

As to this clonotype: At one end, the junction sequence differs from germline, possibly due to a read error. This chain joins TRBV7-6 and TRBJ2-7; D is perhaps TRBD2 (5 bases). CDR1 and CDR2 from the germline V gene are SGHVS and FNYEAQ. The CDR3 has 15 residues. CDR3 sequence reads: CTSSPDYDSSYEQYF. The DNA for the CDR3 is TGTACCAGCAGCCCCGACTACGATAGCTCCTACGAGCAGTACTTC.

The rearrangement joins TRBV27 to TRBJ2-7; 10 nucleotides align to TRBD2. The V segment lost 5 bases and the J segment 6 bases; nucleotides outside the gene matches: 16. CDR1 and CDR2 (germline): MNHEY, SMNVEV (reference sequence). This CDR3 has 17 amino acids. CDR3 loop: CASSPLAPSGSSSEQYF. CDR3 DNA: TGTGCCAGCAGTCCTTTAGCTCCTAGCGGGAGTTCGAGCGAGCAGTACTTC.

The chain is built from TRBV24-1 and TRBJ2-2; the D gene is possibly TRBD1 (6 bases). CDR1 and CDR2 from the germline V gene are KGHDR and SFDVKD. The CDR3 consists of 12 residues. The ends were cut back, 9 bases at V and 6 bases at J, with 10 bases in the middle. In DNA form, the CDR3 reads TGTGCCACCTTAGGGGGATCCGGGGAGCTGTTTTTT. Its translation: CATLGGSGELFF.

This sequence joins TRBV20-1 and TRBJ2-2; no reliable D call. Looked up from germline, CDR1 is DFQATT and CDR2 is SNEGSKA (reference sequence). The length of the CDR3 is 12 residues. The V end lost 2 bases, the J end lost 4 bases, and 5 bases lay between the germline ends. The CDR3 DNA is TGCAGTGCTAGACATATCACCGGGGAGCTGTTTTTT. This sequence encodes CSARHITGELFF.